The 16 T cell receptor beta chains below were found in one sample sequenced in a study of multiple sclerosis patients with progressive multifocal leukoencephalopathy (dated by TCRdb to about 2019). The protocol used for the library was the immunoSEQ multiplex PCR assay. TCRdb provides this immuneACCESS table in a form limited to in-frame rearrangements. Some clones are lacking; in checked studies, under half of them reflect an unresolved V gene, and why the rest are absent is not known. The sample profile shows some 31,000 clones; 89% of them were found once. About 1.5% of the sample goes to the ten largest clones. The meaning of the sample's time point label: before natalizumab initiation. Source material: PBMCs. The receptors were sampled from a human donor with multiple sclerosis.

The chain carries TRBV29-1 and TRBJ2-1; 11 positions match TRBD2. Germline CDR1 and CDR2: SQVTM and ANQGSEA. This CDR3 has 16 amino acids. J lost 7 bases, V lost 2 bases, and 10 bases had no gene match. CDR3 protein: CSVERISGRAGNEQFF. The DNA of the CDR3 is TGCAGCGTTGAACGGATTAGCGGGAGGGCCGGGAATGAGCAGTTCTTC.

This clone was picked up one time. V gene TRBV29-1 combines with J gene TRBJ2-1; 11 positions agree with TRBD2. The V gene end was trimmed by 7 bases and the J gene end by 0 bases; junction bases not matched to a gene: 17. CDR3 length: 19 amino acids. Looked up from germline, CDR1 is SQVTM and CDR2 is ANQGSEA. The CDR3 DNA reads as TGCAGCGGGATACCGGGACTAGCGGACCTAACCAGCTCCTACAATGAGCAGTTCTTC. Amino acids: CSGIPGLADLTSSYNEQFF.

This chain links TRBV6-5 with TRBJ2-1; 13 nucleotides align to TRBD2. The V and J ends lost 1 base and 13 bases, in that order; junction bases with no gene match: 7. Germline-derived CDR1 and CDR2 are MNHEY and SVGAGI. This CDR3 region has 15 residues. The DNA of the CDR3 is TGTGCCAGCAGTTACTTCGGGACTAGCGGGAAAGAACAGTTCTTC. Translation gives CASSYFGTSGKEQFF.

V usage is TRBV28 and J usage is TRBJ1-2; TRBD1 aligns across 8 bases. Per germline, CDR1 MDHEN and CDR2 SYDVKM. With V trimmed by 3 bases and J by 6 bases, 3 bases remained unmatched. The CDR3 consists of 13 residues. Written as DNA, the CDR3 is TGTGCCAGCAGTTTCGTGACAGGGGATGGCTACACCTTC. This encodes CASSFVTGDGYTF.

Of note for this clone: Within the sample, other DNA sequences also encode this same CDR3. For the CDR3, the DNA is TGTGCCAGCAGCTTAACGGATACGCAGTATTTT. It yields the protein CASSLTDTQYF. The V call is TRBV7-2, the J call TRBJ2-3; no definite D call. This CDR3 contains 11 residues. Germline V gene sequence: CDR1 SGHTA, CDR2 FQGNSA. V was trimmed by 2 bases and J by 6 bases, leaving 3 bases between them.

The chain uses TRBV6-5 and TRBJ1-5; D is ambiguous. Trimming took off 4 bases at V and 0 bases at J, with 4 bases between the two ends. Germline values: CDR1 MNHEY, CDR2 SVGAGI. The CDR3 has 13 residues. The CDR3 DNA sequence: TGTGCCAGCAGTTTAAATAGCAATCAGCCCCAGCATTTT. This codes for CASSLNSNQPQHF.

The CDR3 DNA follows: TGTGCCAGCAGCTTCCAAACGGGACGGACCGGAGATACGCAGTATTTT. Its translation is CASSFQTGRTGDTQYF. This rearrangement joins TRBV5-8 to TRBJ2-3; D may match TRBD1 or TRBD2 (5 bases each). The CDR3 runs 16 residues. The V gene's germline CDR1 is SGHTS and CDR2 YDEGEE. V was pared by 2 bases and J by 5 bases, with 18 bases between. The variable domain in full, with the rest retrieved from reference TRBV5-8 and TRBJ2-3, is EAGVTQSPTHLIKTRGQQATLRCSPISGHTSVYWYQQALGLGLQFLLWYDEGEERNRGNFPPRFSGRQFPNYSSELNVNALELEDSALYLCASSFQTGRTGDTQYFGPGTRLTVL.

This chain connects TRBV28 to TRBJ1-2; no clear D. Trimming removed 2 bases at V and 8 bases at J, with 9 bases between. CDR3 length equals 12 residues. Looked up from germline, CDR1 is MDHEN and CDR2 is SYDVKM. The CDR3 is CASSLKWRGYTF. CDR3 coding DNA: TGTGCCAGCAGTTTAAAGTGGCGGGGCTACACCTTC.

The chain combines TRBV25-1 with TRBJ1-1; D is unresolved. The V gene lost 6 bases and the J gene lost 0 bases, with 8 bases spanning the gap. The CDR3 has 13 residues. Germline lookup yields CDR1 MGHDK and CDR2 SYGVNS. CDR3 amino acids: CASRVGVNTEAFF. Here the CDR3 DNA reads TGTGCCAGCAGGGTGGGCGTGAACACTGAAGCTTTCTTT. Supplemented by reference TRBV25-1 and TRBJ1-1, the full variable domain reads EADIYQTPRYLVIGTGKKITLECSQTMGHDKMYWYQQDPGMELHLIHYSYGVNSTEKGDLSSESTVSRIRTEHFPLTLESARPSHTSQYLCASRVGVNTEAFFGQGTRLTVV.

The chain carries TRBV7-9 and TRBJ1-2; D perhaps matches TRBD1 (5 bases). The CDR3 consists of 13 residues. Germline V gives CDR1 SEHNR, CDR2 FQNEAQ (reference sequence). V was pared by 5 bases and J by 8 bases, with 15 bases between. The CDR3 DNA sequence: TGTGCCAGCAGCATGGACACGGAGGAGGGCTACACCTTC. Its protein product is CASSMDTEEGYTF.

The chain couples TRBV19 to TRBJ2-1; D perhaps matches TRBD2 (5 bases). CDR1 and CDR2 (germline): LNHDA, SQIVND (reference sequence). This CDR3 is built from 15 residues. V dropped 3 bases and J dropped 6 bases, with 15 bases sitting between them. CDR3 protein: CASSIGSGTSNEQFF. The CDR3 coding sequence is TGTGCCAGTAGTATTGGATCAGGAACTAGCAATGAGCAGTTCTTC.

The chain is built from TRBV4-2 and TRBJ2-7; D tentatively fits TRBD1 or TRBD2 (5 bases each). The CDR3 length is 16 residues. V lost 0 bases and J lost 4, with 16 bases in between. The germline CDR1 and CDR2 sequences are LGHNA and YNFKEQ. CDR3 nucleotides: TGTGCCAGCAGCCAAGATGGGACCAGAGGTGCTTACGAGCAGTACTTC. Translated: CASSQDGTRGAYEQYF.

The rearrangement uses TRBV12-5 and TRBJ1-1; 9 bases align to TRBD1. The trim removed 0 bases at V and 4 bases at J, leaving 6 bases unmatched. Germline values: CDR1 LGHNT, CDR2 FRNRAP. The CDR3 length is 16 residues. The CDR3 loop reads CASGLVSGTGFTEAFF. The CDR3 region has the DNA TGTGCTAGTGGTTTGGTGAGCGGGACAGGGTTCACTGAAGCTTTCTTT.

CDR3: CASRDPGAYEQYF. CDR3 sequence (DNA): TGTGCCAGTAGAGACCCCGGAGCCTACGAGCAGTACTTC. The chain joins TRBV19 to TRBJ2-7; D not resolved. The germline V gene has CDR1 LNHDA and CDR2 SQIVND (reference sequence). The CDR3 is made up of 13 amino acids. Trimming took off 6 bases at V and 2 bases at J, with 11 bases between the two ends.

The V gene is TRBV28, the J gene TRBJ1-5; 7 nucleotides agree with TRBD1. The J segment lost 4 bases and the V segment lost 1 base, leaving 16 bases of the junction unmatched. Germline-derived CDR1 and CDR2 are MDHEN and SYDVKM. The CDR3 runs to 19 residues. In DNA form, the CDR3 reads TGTGCCAGCAGTTTATTTGGGGGGACAGACTGTGGCAGAAATCAGCCCCAGCATTTT. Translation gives CASSLFGGTDCGRNQPQHF.

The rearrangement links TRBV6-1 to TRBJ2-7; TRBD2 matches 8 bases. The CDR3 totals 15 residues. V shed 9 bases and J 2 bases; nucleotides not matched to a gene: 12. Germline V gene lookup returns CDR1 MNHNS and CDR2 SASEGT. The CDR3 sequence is CASRVAGPIPYEQYF. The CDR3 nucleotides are TGTGCCAGTAGGGTAGCGGGACCCATTCCCTACGAGCAGTACTTC.